This T cell receptor beta chain was captured by sequencing in a study of human T cells and chemical hapten exposure (dated by TCRdb to the early 2020s). Context from the whole study: The libraries were sequenced as a pool, and the TCR yield per sample differed mostly because of small variations in library volumes within the pool. For every blood RNA sample, sequencing covered both the TCR alpha and TCR beta chains. The study tracked peripheral blood TCR repertoire changes in vivo during primary and secondary sensitization to the hapten diphenylcyclopropenone (DPC) in alopecia patients. Overall study outcomes, separate from this receptor: The number of TCRs above 1 in 1000 frequency did not change with DPC sensitization; there was no evidence of global repertoire structure alterations. Repeated subsampling changed both the strength of the expansion versus patch-test correlation and the threshold at which that correlation became significant.

Libraries were constructed by RACE. Sequencing was performed on a NextSeq 500. During library preparation, unique molecular identifiers were attached to individual cDNA molecules so that TCRs could be counted quantitatively and reproducibly. The source study handled its data this way. A median of approximately 96,000 TCRs per sample was observed, with a range of about 23,224 to 690,600. The Decombinator software suite was used to annotate the V, J and CDR3 of the TCR reads. Every sample was subsampled to the same number of TCRs (28,000) for the PS versus PT1 abundance plots. TCRs were defined as expanded if absent before sensitization and observed at least eight times at the 2-week time point. TCRdb itself trimmed the public reads at Q25 with fastp, ran MiXCR and retained productive beta chains. Rows matching on CDR3 protein sequence are summarized as one entry with the most common DNA and genes. The authors' filters were not applied to this entry. This sample gives some 65,000 distinct CDR3 sequences in total; approximately 6.5% of them show up just once. The ten largest make up around 3.4% of the sample.

The sample's time point label, decoded: healthy volunteer bleed at 6 weeks. Total RNA was extracted from unfractionated whole blood that had been collected in Tempus Blood RNA tubes. Five or six healthy volunteers were used as TCR sequencing controls and were bled at day 0, 2 weeks and 6 weeks. At least ten counts were recorded for this clonotype. Its antigen remains unidentified. No base qualities exist here, and no much larger clone lies one base off it. The receptor comes from a female donor in good health. Some clones in this sample may be carry-over from other donors' samples. The sequenced sample consisted of whole blood.

The CDR3 reads as follows: CASSRGRHIAKNIQYF. The DNA reads TGTGCCAGCAGCAGAGGTAGACACATAGCCAAAAACATTCAGTACTTC. This sequence uses TRBV28 and TRBJ2-4; confidence is insufficient to name the D gene. The CDR3 contains 16 residues, cysteine and phenylalanine counted. Kept here is only the CDR3 DNA, which spans 48 bases and is read in frame from base 1. V loses 6 bases of germline sequence and J loses 0 bases, and the interval between the two ends is 15 bases. CDR1 and CDR2 are drawn from the germline V gene: MDHEN, SYDVKM.